Shown below are 9 T cell receptor beta chains from a single sample sequenced in a study of CD8 T cells in ankylosing spondylitis. General study results and limits: Ankylosing spondylitis blood seemed to carry a telltale TCR beta motif made of several highly homologous variants.

No antigens are known for them. A single record per CDR3 protein comes from TCRdb applying MiXCR to the 5' RACE reads. The table records some 840,000 distinct CDR3 sequences, about an eighth of them present only once. Sequencing was done on a sample of blood, either unsorted or a sorted T cell fraction (not recorded which). These receptors all come from a male donor with ankylosing spondylitis.

This clonotype has only a few counts. The chain joins TRBV12-3 or TRBV12-4 to TRBJ1-5; no definite D call. With 2 bases removed from V and 10 bases from J, the gap between germline ends came to 15 bases. The CDR3 has 14 residues. The CDR3, as DNA: TGTGCCAGCAGTTTAAGTGCAGTCGTGAGACCCCAGCATTTT. Its translation is CASSLSAVVRPQHF.

With regard to this clonotype: The junction departs from the called germline gene at one end, perhaps through a read error. The chain has TRBV10-3 and TRBJ1-3, with D perhaps matching TRBD1 (5 bases). Germline V gene sequence: CDR1 ENHRY, CDR2 SYGVKD. CDR3 size: 14 residues. The CDR3 DNA sequence: TGTGCCATCTGTGAGGGGTCGGCGGATGTCACCATATATTTT. The encoded protein is CAICEGSADVTIYF.

The rearrangement uses TRBV7-9 and TRBJ1-4, with D unclear. The CDR3 length is 16 residues. Germline CDR1 and CDR2: SEHNR and FQNEAQ (reference sequence). The V end lost 3 bases, the J end lost 4 bases, and 15 bases lay between the germline ends. CDR3 DNA sequence: TGTGCCAGCAGCTTGGCGGCCGCGGGGATTAATGAAAAACTGTTTTTT. It is translated as CASSLAAAGINEKLFF.

Written as DNA, the CDR3 is TGTGCCAGCAGCCGCCTCCCTGGAGAAAAACTGTTTTTT. As protein: CASSRLPGEKLFF. The V gene is TRBV6-1, the J gene TRBJ1-4; the D is unclear. Trimming took 6 bases from V and 8 from J, leaving 13 bases between them. Per the germline V gene, CDR1 is MNHNS and CDR2 is SASEGT. The CDR3 contains 13 residues.

This clonotype was seen many times. The rearrangement links TRBV20-1 to TRBJ2-3, with D possibly TRBD1 on 5 matching bases. Trimming took off 5 bases at V and 6 bases at J, with 9 bases between the two ends. This CDR3 region has 11 residues. In germline, CDR1 is DFQATT, CDR2 SNEGSKA (reference sequence). The CDR3 protein is CSAGHADTQYF. The CDR3, as DNA: TGCAGTGCTGGACATGCGGATACGCAGTATTTT.

This clonotype came up a few times. The rearrangement joins TRBV19 to TRBJ2-1, with D tentatively TRBD2 (6 bases). V lost 2 bases and J lost 5, with 16 bases in between. CDR3 length: 16 residues. CDR1 is LNHDA, CDR2 SQIVND, per germline (reference sequence). The CDR3 DNA sequence: TGTGCCAGTAGTATAATTAGGGACTGGATAAACAATGAGCAGTTCTTC. It translates to CASSIIRDWINNEQFF.

This clonotype was seen a handful of times. The rearrangement joins TRBV18 to TRBJ1-4; D is uncertain. Trimming took 1 base from V and 3 from J, leaving 12 bases between them. CDR1 and CDR2 from the germline V gene are KGHSH and LQKENI. CDR3 size: 16 residues. DNA for the CDR3: TGTGCCAGCTCACCACTGCAGGAAGCGGCTAATGAAAAACTGTTTTTT. Translated, it gives CASSPLQEAANEKLFF.

This sequence joins TRBV11-2 and TRBJ2-5; maybe TRBD2 (5 bases). The CDR3 sequence is 19 residues long. In germline, CDR1 is SGHAT, CDR2 FQNNGV. V was clipped by 2 bases and J by 5 bases, with 27 bases between them. For the CDR3, the DNA is TGTGCCAGCAGCTTACTTAGGGAAAGCGGAAGCGTATCCTACGAGACCCAGTACTTC. Its protein is CASSLLRESGSVSYETQYF.

The rearrangement uses TRBV5-1 and TRBJ1-1; the D is unclear. The CDR3 covers 12 residues. In germline, CDR1 is SGHRS, CDR2 YFSETQ. V lost 0 bases to trimming and J lost 11 bases, with 11 bases between them. As DNA, the CDR3 is TGCGCCAGCAGCTTGGATGAGGGAACGGCTTTCTTT. Encoded protein: CASSLDEGTAFF.